The rows below give T cell receptor beta chains drawn from one sample of a study of cytotoxic CD8 clonotypes in ibrutinib-treated CLL. Libraries were prepared by immunoSEQ multiplex PCR; TCRdb keeps only in-frame clonotypes and omits some of them. The sample lists approximately 57,000 clones, 50% to 70% occurring once. The sequencing used PBMCs, collected after 24 months of ibrutinib treatment. These receptor sequences come from a human donor with chronic lymphocytic leukemia. CDR3s include the opening cysteine and the closing phenylalanine or tryptophan. The D gene is left open where the match is weak. The size field is filled for only some rows; it gives once, few, many or a size class.

CDR3aa: CASSEGSEQFF
CDR3nt: TGTGCCAGCAGCGAAGGAAGCGAGCAGTTCTTC
d_gene: .
v_gene: TRBV11-3
j_gene: TRBJ2-1
abundance: .

CDR3aa: CAWSVLRGSGNTIYF
CDR3nt: TGTGCCTGGAGTGTACTCAGGGGGTCTGGAAACACCATATATTTT
d_gene: TRBD1
v_gene: TRBV30
j_gene: TRBJ1-3
abundance: .

CDR3aa: CASSPQDVTEAFF
CDR3nt: TGTGCCAGCAGCCCCCAGGATGTCACTGAAGCTTTCTTT
d_gene: .
v_gene: TRBV7-9
j_gene: TRBJ1-1
abundance: .

CDR3aa: CASSFPYPGELFF
CDR3nt: TGTGCCAGCAGTTTCCCCTATCCCGGGGAGCTGTTTTTT
d_gene: .
v_gene: TRBV28
j_gene: TRBJ2-2
abundance: once

CDR3aa: CAWSLGRTSPLHF
CDR3nt: TGTGCCTGGAGTTTGGGTCGTACTTCACCCCTCCACTTT
d_gene: .
v_gene: TRBV30
j_gene: TRBJ1-6
abundance: .

CDR3aa: CASSESGSNQPQHF
CDR3nt: TGTGCCAGCAGTGAATCTGGGAGTAATCAGCCCCAGCATTTT
d_gene: .
v_gene: TRBV6-1
j_gene: TRBJ1-5
abundance: .

CDR3aa: CASSQDRLAGVKYF
CDR3nt: TGTGCCAGCAGCCAAGATCGACTAGCGGGTGTCAAGTACTTC
d_gene: TRBD2
v_gene: TRBV4-2
j_gene: TRBJ2-7
abundance: .

CDR3aa: CATTREAGGRTGELFF
CDR3nt: TGTGCCACGACCCGCGAAGCGGGAGGGCGGACCGGGGAGCTGTTTTTT
d_gene: TRBD2
v_gene: TRBV19
j_gene: TRBJ2-2
abundance: .

CDR3aa: CASSYNPDTSEAFF
CDR3nt: TGTGCCAGCAGTTACAACCCCGATACTAGTGAAGCTTTCTTT
d_gene: .
v_gene: TRBV6-5
j_gene: TRBJ1-1
abundance: .

CDR3aa: CASSLEQGSLRYGYTF
CDR3nt: TGCGCCAGCAGCTTGGAACAGGGGAGTCTCAGATATGGCTACACCTTC
d_gene: TRBD1
v_gene: TRBV5-1
j_gene: TRBJ1-2
abundance: .

CDR3aa: CASSQEGRDGYTF
CDR3nt: TGTGCCAGCAGCCAAGAAGGGCGGGATGGCTACACCTTC
d_gene: .
v_gene: TRBV14
j_gene: TRBJ1-2
abundance: .

CDR3aa: CASSSDPLHGSGDTQYF
CDR3nt: TGTGCCAGCAGCTCGGACCCCCTACACGGGTCGGGAGATACGCAGTATTTT
d_gene: .
v_gene: TRBV5-4
j_gene: TRBJ2-3
abundance: few

CDR3aa: CASSLGTSGRGELFF
CDR3nt: TGTGCCAGCAGTTTAGGGACATCTGGCAGGGGGGAGCTGTTTTTT
d_gene: .
v_gene: TRBV27
j_gene: TRBJ2-2
abundance: .

CDR3aa: CAVRGASSYEQYF
CDR3nt: TGTGCCGTCCGGGGGGCGAGCTCCTACGAGCAGTACTTC
d_gene: .
v_gene: TRBV6-5
j_gene: TRBJ2-7
abundance: few

CDR3aa: CASSLDSNYGYTF
CDR3nt: TGTGCCAGCAGCTTGGACAGTAACTATGGCTACACCTTC
d_gene: .
v_gene: TRBV5-4
j_gene: TRBJ1-2
abundance: .

CDR3aa: CASRRGTGGLASGYEQYF
CDR3nt: TGTGCCAGCAGGAGGGGGACAGGGGGCTTAGCGTCTGGATACGAGCAGTACTTC
d_gene: TRBD1
v_gene: TRBV2
j_gene: TRBJ2-7
abundance: .

CDR3aa: CASSNPGTDTQYF
CDR3nt: TGTGCCAGCAGTAACCCTGGCACAGATACGCAGTATTTT
d_gene: .
v_gene: TRBV27
j_gene: TRBJ2-3
abundance: .

CDR3aa: CASSLDAAGGGYEQYF
CDR3nt: TGTGCCAGCAGCTTAGATGCCGCAGGGGGCGGCTACGAGCAGTACTTC
d_gene: TRBD1
v_gene: TRBV11-2
j_gene: TRBJ2-7
abundance: once

CDR3aa: CASTRDSSNYGYTF
CDR3nt: TGTGCCAGCACTCGGGACAGCTCCAACTATGGCTACACCTTC
d_gene: TRBD1
v_gene: TRBV6-5
j_gene: TRBJ1-2
abundance: .

CDR3aa: CASSTTGQGRNTIYF
CDR3nt: TGTGCCAGTAGTACTACGGGACAGGGGAGAAACACCATATATTTT
d_gene: TRBD1
v_gene: TRBV19
j_gene: TRBJ1-3
abundance: .

CDR3aa: CASSLAGGLTDTQYF
CDR3nt: TGCGCCAGCAGCTTGGCCGGAGGGCTGACAGATACGCAGTATTTT
d_gene: .
v_gene: TRBV5-1
j_gene: TRBJ2-3
abundance: .

CDR3aa: CASSPQAGTGFYNEQFF
CDR3nt: TGTGCCAGCAGCCCACAAGCCGGGACAGGGTTCTACAATGAGCAGTTCTTC
d_gene: TRBD1
v_gene: TRBV4-2
j_gene: TRBJ2-1
abundance: .

CDR3aa: CASSYGVNTGELFF
CDR3nt: TGTGCCAGCAGTTACGGAGTGAACACCGGGGAGCTGTTTTTT
d_gene: .
v_gene: TRBV6-5
j_gene: TRBJ2-2
abundance: .

CDR3aa: CASSTHRGSGYTF
CDR3nt: TGTGCCAGTAGTACGCACAGGGGTAGCGGCTACACCTTC
d_gene: TRBD1
v_gene: TRBV19
j_gene: TRBJ1-2
abundance: .

CDR3aa: CASSVKGRYTGELFF
CDR3nt: TGTGCCAGCAGTGTCAAGGGGCGCTACACCGGGGAGCTGTTTTTT
d_gene: .
v_gene: TRBV6-1
j_gene: TRBJ2-2
abundance: .

CDR3aa: CASSLESGGNNEQFF
CDR3nt: TGTGCCAGCAGCCTCGAAAGCGGCGGGAACAATGAGCAGTTCTTC
d_gene: .
v_gene: TRBV11-3
j_gene: TRBJ2-1
abundance: .

CDR3aa: CASSFGTNYGYTF
CDR3nt: TGTGCCAGCAGCTTTGGGACTAACTATGGCTACACCTTC
d_gene: .
v_gene: TRBV6-5
j_gene: TRBJ1-2
abundance: few

CDR3aa: CASRGGQGMRTDTQYF
CDR3nt: TGCGCCAGCAGGGGCGGACAGGGGATGAGGACAGATACGCAGTATTTT
d_gene: TRBD1
v_gene: TRBV5-1
j_gene: TRBJ2-3
abundance: .

CDR3aa: CSAGPGEGPQHF
CDR3nt: TGCAGCGCTGGTCCGGGCGAGGGGCCCCAGCATTTT
d_gene: .
v_gene: TRBV29-1
j_gene: TRBJ1-5
abundance: .

CDR3aa: CASSSPAGANEQYF
CDR3nt: TGTGCCAGCAGCTCCCCGGCAGGGGCCAACGAGCAGTACTTC
d_gene: .
v_gene: TRBV5-4
j_gene: TRBJ2-7
abundance: .

CDR3aa: CASSSPLAPPYNEQFF
CDR3nt: TGTGCCAGTAGTTCGCCCCTAGCGCCCCCCTACAATGAGCAGTTCTTC
d_gene: .
v_gene: TRBV19
j_gene: TRBJ2-1
abundance: .

CDR3aa: CASSLARVTGELFF
CDR3nt: TGCGCCAGCAGCTTGGCCAGGGTCACCGGGGAGCTGTTTTTT
d_gene: .
v_gene: TRBV5-1
j_gene: TRBJ2-2
abundance: .

CDR3aa: CASSEVGGRETQYF
CDR3nt: TGTGCCAGCAGTGAAGTAGGGGGGCGAGAGACCCAGTACTTC
d_gene: .
v_gene: TRBV6-1
j_gene: TRBJ2-5
abundance: .

CDR3aa: CASSSTGGKYEQYF
CDR3nt: TGCGCCAGCAGCTCCACAGGGGGGAAGTACGAGCAGTACTTC
d_gene: TRBD1
v_gene: TRBV5-1
j_gene: TRBJ2-7
abundance: few

CDR3aa: CASSLGGPPTDTQYF
CDR3nt: TGTGCCAGCAGCTTGGGAGGACCTCCCACAGATACGCAGTATTTT
d_gene: .
v_gene: TRBV5-6
j_gene: TRBJ2-3
abundance: .

CDR3aa: CASSLVGDTSFYNEQFF
CDR3nt: TGTGCCAGCAGCTTAGTGGGGGACACTTCCTTTTACAATGAGCAGTTCTTC
d_gene: .
v_gene: TRBV7-2
j_gene: TRBJ2-1
abundance: medium-sized

CDR3aa: CASTGGYDEQFF
CDR3nt: TGTGCCAGCACCGGGGGCTACGATGAGCAGTTCTTC
d_gene: .
v_gene: TRBV18
j_gene: TRBJ2-1
abundance: few